This T cell receptor beta chain was recorded in a study of T cells in Graves' hyperthyroidism and ophthalmopathy (dated by TCRdb to about 2019). Looking at the study overall: Peripheral blood samples were taken at the time of initial diagnosis, prior to any treatment. After blood sampling, hyperthyroidism patients were treated with methimazole at a starting dose of 30 mg daily, and ophthalmopathy patients were treated with high-dose intravenous methylprednisolone. In addition, the study compared T-cell repertoires in thyroid tissue and in blood from 6 or 7 Graves' hyperthyroidism patients. According to the paper, TCR Vbeta CDR3 sequencing was carried out on over 130 peripheral blood samples, which came from under 50 ophthalmopathy, under 85 hyperthyroidism and about 17 progressor patients. The roughly 90 discovery patients were divided at random into training and test sets in a 7:3 ratio. Whether ophthalmopathy could be predicted prospectively was tested in an independent validation cohort made up of under 20 hyperthyroidism patients plus 17 patients who later progressed to ophthalmopathy. A discovery cohort of 95 to 100 patients, roughly 45 with Graves' ophthalmopathy and 55 to 60 with stable Graves' hyperthyroidism, was used to find distinguishing TCR V-J signatures. Results the study describes overall, beyond this receptor: Ophthalmopathy was separated from stable hyperthyroidism by a 13 V-J signature model, with approximately 86% sensitivity and just over 81% specificity obtained in cross-validation and 80%/75% obtained in testing. Sample size was not statistically predetermined, and blinding of investigators to group allocation was not performed. Most expanded thyroid clonotypes (frequency above 0.001) were also detected in blood, suggesting blood repertoires may reflect thyroid immune responses. In validation, progression to ophthalmopathy was predicted by the model with 70.59% sensitivity and 72.22% specificity, a median of around 6.5 months before onset.

This clonotype was seen more than once but under ten times. Its antigen specificity is not known. The input lacks base qualities; no much larger clone sits a single base away. The germline V gene gives CDR1 as MNHNS and CDR2 as SASEGT. The junction shows trimming of 6 bases on V and 4 bases on J, and the gene matches do not reach 6 bases of it. Reading from cysteine to phenylalanine, the CDR3 counts 14 amino acids. Only the CDR3 DNA stays, 42 bases, in frame from base 1. Stable Graves' hyperthyroidism was defined as no progression to ophthalmopathy during 18 months of follow-up. Hyperthyroidism patients were newly diagnosed, had a disease duration of under 2 months, and were aged 18 to 65 years. The study excluded patients with uncontrolled infections, other autoimmune diseases, pregnancy or lactation. Diagnoses were based on clinical symptoms, serum thyroxine and TRAb, thyroid ultrasound and orbital computed tomography. Ficoll-Paque density gradient centrifugation was used to isolate PBMCs from around 10 ml of fresh peripheral blood. Total RNA was extracted with Trizol reagent, and quality was checked on an Agilent 2100 Bioanalyzer.

The TCR beta CDR3 regions were amplified from the RNA transcripts. The first round of RT-PCR for the TCR CDR3 was performed with the HTBI primer set and the Qiagen OneStep RT-PCR kit. The libraries were constructed in a second round of multiplex PCR and then size-selected and purified. Sequencing of the libraries was done on an Illumina HiSeq2000 using paired-end 100 bp reads. Turning to the authors' computational methods: Raw data were processed with SOAPnuke, discarding reads with adapters, uncalled bases, mean Phred below 15, or no exact constant-primer or identifier match. High-quality paired reads were merged with COPE v1.2.5, and unique nucleotide sequences were defined as clonotypes. MiTCR v1.1 was used to align the clonotypes against IMGT TRBV, TRBD and TRBJ reference segments. Only V-J combinations with frequency above 0.0001, covering approximately 99% of repertoires, were analysed. A TCS score was defined as the ratio between F50 (clonal expansion) and ExV (chaos), using BLOSUM62-based TCRdist between CDR3 peptides within each V-J. Welch's t-statistics and random forest reduced roughly 530 V-J features to 10 to 15, which were used in a naive Bayes classifier (R e1071). The public reads were reanalyzed by TCRdb: fastp trimming at Q25, MiXCR alignment, in-frame beta chains only. For every CDR3 protein sequence, its rows merge into one entry that carries the most common genes and DNA. Here the V and J calls rest on TCRdb's processing, not on the authors' analysis. This sample has around 580,000 distinct CDR3 sequences in its table, and approximately 15% of those were observed once. 15% to 20% of the sample belongs to the ten largest clones.

Sequencing used blood. This receptor was obtained from a woman between 18 and 29 years old with Graves' hyperthyroidism. Recombination linked TRBV6-1 to TRBJ2-3; 8 junctional bases match TRBD1. The encoded CDR3 is CASSPDRAPDTQYF. The DNA sequence reads TGTGCCAGCAGCCCGGACAGGGCCCCAGATACGCAGTATTTT.